One and the same sample provided the 8 T cell receptor beta chains below, sequenced in a study of blood T cell repertoires in COVID-19. TCRdb's copy holds only in-frame clones and misses some; the assay was immunoSEQ multiplex PCR. The top ten hold about 7.8% of the sample, which has some 58,000 clones, about nine tenths seen once. The sequenced material came from peripheral blood. Every receptor here comes from a man in his fifties or sixties with active COVID-19.

This rearrangement joins TRBV6-2 or TRBV6-3 to TRBJ2-7, with TRBD1 matching over 7 bases. J gave up 6 bases and V 2 bases, and 7 bases lay outside the gene matches. The CDR3 has 14 amino acids. Per the germline V gene, CDR1 is MNHEY and CDR2 is SVGEGT. This chain's CDR3 is CASSYLQGLAEQYF. The CDR3 DNA reads as TGTGCCAGCAGTTACCTACAGGGGCTGGCCGAGCAGTACTTC.

The rearrangement joins TRBV5-1 to TRBJ1-1; TRBD1 matches at 7 bases. The CDR3 consists of 15 residues. The germline CDR1 and CDR2 sequences are SGHRS and YFSETQ. Trimming cost V 2 bases and J 3 bases; bases outside gene matches: 7. CDR3 residues: CASSLGGNRDTEAFF. For the CDR3, the DNA is TGCGCCAGCAGCTTAGGGGGCAATCGGGACACTGAAGCTTTCTTT.

The chain links TRBV4-3 to TRBJ2-7, with D perhaps TRBD1 (6 bases). Trimming shortened V by 2 bases and J by 0 bases, and 11 bases separated the two germline ends. Germline V CDR1 and CDR2: LGHNA, YSLEER. This CDR3 region has 15 residues. In DNA, the CDR3 is TGCGCCAGCAGCCAACAGGGGTCGGGCTCCTACGAGCAGTACTTC. Residues: CASSQQGSGSYEQYF.

The V call is TRBV19, the J call TRBJ1-1; weak D call: TRBD1 (5 bases). Trimming shortened V by 7 bases and J by 0 bases, and 12 bases separated the two germline ends. Germline V gene data show CDR1 as LNHDA and CDR2 as SQIVND (reference sequence). The CDR3 spans 14 residues. CDR3: CASTFDSMNTEAFF. Written as DNA, the CDR3 is TGTGCCAGTACCTTTGACAGCATGAACACTGAAGCTTTCTTT.

This clone was found a few times. The chain links TRBV5-8 to TRBJ2-5; TRBD2 matches 8 bases. V dropped 2 bases and J dropped 6; count of bases not matched to a gene: 3. The CDR3 is 13 residues long. Germline assignment: CDR1 SGHTS and CDR2 YDEGEE. CDR3 sequence (DNA): TGTGCCAGCAGCTTTAGCGGGGTGAAGACCCAGTACTTC. It specifies CASSFSGVKTQYF.

The rearrangement uses TRBV29-1 and TRBJ2-3; D remains unclear. The V end was cut by 5 bases, the J end by 1 base, with 10 bases between. Germline V gives CDR1 SQVTM, CDR2 ANQGSEA. The CDR3 length is 13 residues. CDR3 residues: CSVQAYRTDTQYF. As DNA, the CDR3 is TGCAGCGTTCAGGCCTACCGCACAGATACGCAGTATTTT.

V gene TRBV11-3 combines with J gene TRBJ2-1; 9 nucleotides agree with TRBD2. V was pared by 5 bases and J by 7 bases, with 12 bases of the junction left unmatched. The CDR3 has 16 amino acids. The germline V gene has CDR1 SGHNT and CDR2 YENEEA. CDR3 nucleotide sequence: TGTGCCAGCAGCGACCAGGGACTAGCAGGCCTTAATGAGCAGTTCTTC. Translating gives CASSDQGLAGLNEQFF.

This sequence joins TRBV5-1 and TRBJ2-2, with a weak D call TRBD1 (6 bases). CDR3 length: 15 amino acids. Trimming took 0 bases from V and 7 from J, leaving 13 bases between them. Germline V lookup: CDR1 SGHRS, CDR2 YFSETQ. In DNA form, the CDR3 reads TGCGCCAGCAGCTTGGGGGGACAAATGCACGGGGAGCTGTTTTTT. It encodes CASSLGGQMHGELFF.